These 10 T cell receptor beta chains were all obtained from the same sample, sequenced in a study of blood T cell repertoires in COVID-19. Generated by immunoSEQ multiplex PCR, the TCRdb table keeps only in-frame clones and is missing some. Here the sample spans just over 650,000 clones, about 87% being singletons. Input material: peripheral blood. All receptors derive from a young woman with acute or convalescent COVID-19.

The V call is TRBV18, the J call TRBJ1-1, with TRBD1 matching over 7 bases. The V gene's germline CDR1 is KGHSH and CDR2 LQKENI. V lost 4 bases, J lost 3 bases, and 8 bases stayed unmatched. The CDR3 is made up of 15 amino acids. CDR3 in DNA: TGTGCCAGCTCACGACGCAGGGGGACGGACACTGAAGCTTTCTTT. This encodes CASSRRRGTDTEAFF.

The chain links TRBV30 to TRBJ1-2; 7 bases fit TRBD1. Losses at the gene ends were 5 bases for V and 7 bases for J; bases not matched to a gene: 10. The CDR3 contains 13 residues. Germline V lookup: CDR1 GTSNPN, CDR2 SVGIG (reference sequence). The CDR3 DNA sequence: TGTGCCTGGGAGTTGAGGGGGCAGAGTGGCTACACCTTC. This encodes CAWELRGQSGYTF. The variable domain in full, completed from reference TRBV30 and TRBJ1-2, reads SQTIHQWPATLVQPVGSPLSLECTVEGTSNPNLYWYRQAAGRGLQLLFYSVGIGQISSEVPQNLSASRPQDRQFILSSKKLLLSDSGFYLCAWELRGQSGYTFGSGTRLTVV.

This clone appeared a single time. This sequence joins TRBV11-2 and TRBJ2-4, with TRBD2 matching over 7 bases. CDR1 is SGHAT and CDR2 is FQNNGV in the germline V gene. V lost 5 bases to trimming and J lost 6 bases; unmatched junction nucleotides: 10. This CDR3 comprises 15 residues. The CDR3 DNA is TGTGCCAGCAGCCAGACGGTCGGGGGGTCAAACATTCAGTACTTC. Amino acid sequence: CASSQTVGGSNIQYF.

The CDR3 is CASSSLGGWETQYF. The CDR3 region has the DNA TGCGCCAGCAGCTCCCTTGGCGGGTGGGAGACCCAGTACTTC. The V and J genes are TRBV5-1 and TRBJ2-5, with a tentative D call TRBD2 (5 bases). The germline V gene has CDR1 SGHRS and CDR2 YFSETQ. CDR3 length: 14 residues. Trimming took 3 bases from V and 5 from J, leaving 14 bases between them.

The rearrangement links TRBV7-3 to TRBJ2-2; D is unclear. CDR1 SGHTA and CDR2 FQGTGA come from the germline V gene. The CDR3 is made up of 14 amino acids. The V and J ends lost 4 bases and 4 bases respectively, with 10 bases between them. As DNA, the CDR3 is TGTGCCAGCAGCTCTGACACCCTCACCGGGGAGCTGTTTTTT. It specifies CASSSDTLTGELFF. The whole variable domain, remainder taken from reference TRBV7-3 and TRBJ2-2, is GAGVSQTPSNKVTEKGKYVELRCDPISGHTALYWYRQSLGQGPEFLIYFQGTGAADDSGLPNDRFFAVRPEGSVSTLKIQRTERGDSAVYLCASSSDTLTGELFFGEGSRLTVL.

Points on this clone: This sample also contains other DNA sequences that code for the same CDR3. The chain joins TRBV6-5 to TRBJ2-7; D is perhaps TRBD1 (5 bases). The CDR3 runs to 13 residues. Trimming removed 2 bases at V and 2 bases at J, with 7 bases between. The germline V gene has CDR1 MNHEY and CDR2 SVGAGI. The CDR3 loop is CASSYGATYEQYF. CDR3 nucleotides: TGTGCCAGCAGTTACGGGGCAACCTACGAGCAGTACTTC.

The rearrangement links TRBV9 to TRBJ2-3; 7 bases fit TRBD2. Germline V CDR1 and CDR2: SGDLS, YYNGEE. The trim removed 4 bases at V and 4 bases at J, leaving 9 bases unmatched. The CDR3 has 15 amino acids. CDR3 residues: CASSQSRAGADTQYF. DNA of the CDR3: TGTGCCAGCAGCCAGAGTCGTGCGGGGGCAGATACGCAGTATTTT.

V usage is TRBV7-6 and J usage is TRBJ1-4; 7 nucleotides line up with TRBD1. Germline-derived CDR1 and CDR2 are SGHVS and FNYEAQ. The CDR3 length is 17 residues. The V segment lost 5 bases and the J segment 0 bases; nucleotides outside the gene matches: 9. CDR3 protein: CASSPRDREATNEKLFF. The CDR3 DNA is TGTGCCAGCAGCCCCCGGGACAGAGAGGCAACTAATGAAAAACTGTTTTTT.

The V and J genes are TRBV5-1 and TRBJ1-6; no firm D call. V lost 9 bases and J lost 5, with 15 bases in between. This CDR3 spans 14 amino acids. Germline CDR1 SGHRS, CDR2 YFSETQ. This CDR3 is CATREVSDNSPLHF. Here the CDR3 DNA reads TGCGCCACCCGAGAAGTATCCGATAATTCACCCCTCCACTTT.

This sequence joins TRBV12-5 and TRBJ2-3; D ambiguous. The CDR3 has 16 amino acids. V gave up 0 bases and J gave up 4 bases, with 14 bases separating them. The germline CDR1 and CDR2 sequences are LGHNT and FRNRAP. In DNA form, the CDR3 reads TGTGCTAGTGGTTTGGTGGGCTCGATACCCCCAGATACGCAGTATTTT. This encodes CASGLVGSIPPDTQYF.